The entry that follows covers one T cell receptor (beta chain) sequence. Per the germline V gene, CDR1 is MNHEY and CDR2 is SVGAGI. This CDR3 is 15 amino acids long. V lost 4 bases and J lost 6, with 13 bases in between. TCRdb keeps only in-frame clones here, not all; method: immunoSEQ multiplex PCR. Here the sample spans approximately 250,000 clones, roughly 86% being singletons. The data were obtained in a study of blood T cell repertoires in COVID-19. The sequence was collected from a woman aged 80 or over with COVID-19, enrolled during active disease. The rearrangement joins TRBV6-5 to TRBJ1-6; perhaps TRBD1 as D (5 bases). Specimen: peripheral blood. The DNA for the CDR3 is TGTGCCAGCAGTTCTGTGGGGGGGAGTAATTCACCCCTCCACTTT. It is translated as CASSSVGGSNSPLHF.